Sequencing of this T cell receptor (beta chain) was carried out in a study of blood T cell repertoires in COVID-19. Looking at the study overall: Both acute and convalescent COVID-19 samples were obtained from the United States, Italy and Spain. Nucleic acid was either cDNA or gDNA, and it came from T cells, B-cell-depleted T cells, or PBMCs.

On this clone itself: The junction shows a germline mismatch at one end, possibly a read error.

In the original workflow: Reference gene primer amplification yielded estimated nucleated cell counts. Generated by immunoSEQ multiplex PCR, the TCRdb table keeps only in-frame clones and is missing some. That table supplies the V and J calls and clone size; D and trimming were determined from the DNA. The profile shows around 620,000 clones, 75% to 90% of them singletons. The CDR3 runs to 11 residues. The germline gives CDR1 SEHNR, CDR2 FQNEAQ (reference sequence). The sample comprised peripheral blood. This clonotype was obtained from a woman in her late teens or twenties with acute or convalescent COVID-19. V is TRBV7-9 and J is TRBJ1-1; D uncertain. The CDR3 region is CASTPGKSFLF. DNA for the CDR3: TGTGCCAGCACCCCGGGGAAGTCGTTCCTTTTT.